This TCR beta chain was sequenced during a study of early T cells in non-severe SARS-CoV-2 infection. This clonotype was recorded a few times. Deletions cut 3 bases from V and 6 bases from J, with 13 bases between. The CDR3 totals 13 residues. Germline-derived CDR1 and CDR2 are DFQATT and SNEGSKA (reference sequence). MiXCR, run by TCRdb on the 5' RACE reads, gives a single entry per CDR3 protein. The data show about 29,000 distinct CDR3 sequences, with roughly 4.3% seen just once and 9.5% to 12% held by the top ten. The chain joins TRBV20-1 to TRBJ2-3; TRBD1 or TRBD2 may be the D gene (6 bases each). Sequenced material: whole blood. The clonotype originates from an adult who was a healthcare worker with PCR-confirmed SARS-CoV-2 infection or an uninfected control (not recorded which). Here the CDR3 DNA reads TGCAGTGCTAGCGGGGGCTCACGGGATACGCAGTATTTT. Its translation: CSASGGSRDTQYF.